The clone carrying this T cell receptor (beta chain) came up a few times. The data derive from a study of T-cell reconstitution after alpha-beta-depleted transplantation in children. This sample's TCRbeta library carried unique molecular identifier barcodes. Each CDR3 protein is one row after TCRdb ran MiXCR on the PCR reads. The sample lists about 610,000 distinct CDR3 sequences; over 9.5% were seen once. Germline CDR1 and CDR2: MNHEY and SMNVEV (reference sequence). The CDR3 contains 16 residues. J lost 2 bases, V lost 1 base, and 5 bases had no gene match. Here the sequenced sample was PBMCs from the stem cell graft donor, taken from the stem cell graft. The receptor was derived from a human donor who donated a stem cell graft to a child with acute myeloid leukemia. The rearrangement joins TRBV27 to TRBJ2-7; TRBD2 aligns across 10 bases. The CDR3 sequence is CASSLLASGSPYEQYF. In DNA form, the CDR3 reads TGTGCCAGCAGTTTATTGGCTAGCGGGAGCCCCTACGAGCAGTACTTC.